The rows below give T cell receptor beta chains drawn from one sample of a study of PD-1 blockade in classical Hodgkin lymphoma. Some clones are missing from TCRdb's copy, which holds only in-frame ones; the method was immunoSEQ multiplex PCR. The sample records just under 20,000 clones, roughly nine tenths being singletons. The starting material was CD8+ T cells from blood, obtained before the fourth cycle of nivolumab. Every receptor here comes from a human donor with classical Hodgkin lymphoma. Each CDR3 is given with its conserved first and last residue. Size is stated for part of the rows, as once, few or many counts, or as a class when the clone is expanded.

NA,TRBV7-6,CASSPGPDRDYEQYF
NA,TRBV5-5,CASSLANSYEQYF
NA,TRBV13,CASSLGTSEPYEQYF
NA,TRBV6-6,CASSSPGELFF
NA,TRBV10-2,CASSEGSGVQYF
NA,TRBV28,CASSSGFVGNTIYF
NA,TRBV5-6,CASERTGSYEQYF
NA,TRBV28,CASSIGRDYEQYF
NA,TRBV2,CASSEDRSINQPQHF
NA,TRBV27,CASSPGSSYEQYF
NA,TRBV27,CASSPSWGGVAYGYTF
NA,TRBV5-4,CASTTQGTTEAFF
NA,TRBV7-9,CASSLEGGVRVSPNEQYF
NA,TRBV27,CASTLPGREAFF
NA,TRBV6-5,CASSRGYEQYF
NA,TRBV27,CASSLLYEQYF
NA,TRBV2,CASVAGLTDTQYF
NA,TRBV7-6,CASSLGGGWETQYF
once,TRBV30,CAWTPPQGLPYNEQFF
NA,TRBV12-5,CASSPIAGGPADTQYF
few,TRBV2,CASRGSYYGYTF
once,TRBV18,CASSPPQQGLIEKLFF
NA,TRBV5-8,CASSKKQGANTGELFF
NA,TRBV2,CASSGWAGDNEKLFF
NA,TRBV28,CASSRGTGFYGYTF
NA,TRBV19,CASSISWEMSSSFSEQYF
NA,TRBV15,CATGRLAGGYTQYF
NA,TRBV27,CASSLRANTGELFF
few,TRBV2,CASFVNTEAFF
NA,TRBV13,CASSTSGLSAGTDTQYF
NA,TRBV7-9,CASSPRIDGYTF
NA,TRBV27,CASSFREKETQYF
NA,TRBV4-2,CASSQDLRTDQPQHF
once,TRBV10-1,CASSESVVLQGSYNEQFF
NA,TRBV9,CASSVDSGELFF
few,TRBV15,CATSRGQALGNTIYF
NA,TRBV6-1,CASSETGNYGYTF
NA,TRBV6-1,CASSTRTSLETQYF
NA,TRBV25-1,CASSSPDNRGPYNEQFF
NA,TRBV27,CASSLAGAGEQFF
NA,TRBV14,CASSQGQGALGYTF
NA,TRBV28,CASSTLWNEGISRRTDTQYF
NA,TRBV11-2,CASSLVVGNEQFF
NA,TRBV5-1,CASSLRLAGDYEQYF
once,TRBV28,CASSLGRALMNYGYTF
NA,TRBV27,CASSLSQGSAYEQYF
NA,TRBV9,CASNSGYNEQFF
NA,TRBV6-4,CASSDSITRSYNEQFF
NA,TRBV28,CASSLEGHQSQQYF
once,TRBV28,CASSPQGRGTQYF
NA,TRBV27,CASSLQDRGREKLFF
NA,TRBV9,CASSPKGLAGNEQFF
NA,TRBV6-5,CASSYRDYYGYTF
NA,TRBV11-3,CASSWTGRTEAFF
NA,TRBV7-9,CASSLFGGHPAYGYTF
NA,TRBV20-1,CSASRGAFF